The present T cell receptor beta chain was sequenced within a study of cytomegalovirus exposure and HLA in healthy donors. Study findings and constraints: Rarity characterized most TCR sequences, yet some public TCRs appeared in many donors. In a later analysis, at a false discovery rate of 0.05, over 15,000 TCR beta sequences matched HLA alleles. Researchers reported in a later analysis that common viral pathogens appeared linked to several top clusters.

From germline, CDR1 is SEHNR and CDR2 FQNEAQ (reference sequence). The CDR3 contains 15 residues. Unmatched junction bases numbered 9, after V lost 5 bases and J lost 2 bases. The PCR was carried out with 60 Vbeta primers and 13 Jbeta primers. Assay: immunoSEQ multiplex PCR; the TCRdb copy retains only in-frame clones and omits some. The table shows 82,000 or so clones, with around a tenth occurring only once. Sampled while nominally healthy, donors likely had unrecorded immune exposures. On this clone: Its specificity is unknown.

The receptor's source is a man in his sixties in good health and CMV-seropositive. Sample: PBMCs. The rearrangement uses TRBV7-9 and TRBJ2-7, with 7 bases identical to TRBD2. The CDR3 loop reads CASSPTTSRTYEQYF. As DNA, the CDR3 is TGTGCCAGCAGCCCCACGACTAGCCGGACCTACGAGCAGTACTTC.